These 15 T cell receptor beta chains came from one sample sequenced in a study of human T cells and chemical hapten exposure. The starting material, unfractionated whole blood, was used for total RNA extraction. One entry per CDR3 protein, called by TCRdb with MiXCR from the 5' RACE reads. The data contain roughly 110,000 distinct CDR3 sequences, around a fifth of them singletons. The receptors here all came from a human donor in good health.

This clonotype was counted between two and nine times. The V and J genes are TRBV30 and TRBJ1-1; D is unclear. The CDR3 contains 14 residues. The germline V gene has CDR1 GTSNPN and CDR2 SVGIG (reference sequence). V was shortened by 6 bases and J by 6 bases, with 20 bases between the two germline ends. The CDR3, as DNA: TGTGCCTGCTATGTAGTATTCGGACTCTCTGAAGCTTTCTTT. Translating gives CACYVVFGLSEAFF.

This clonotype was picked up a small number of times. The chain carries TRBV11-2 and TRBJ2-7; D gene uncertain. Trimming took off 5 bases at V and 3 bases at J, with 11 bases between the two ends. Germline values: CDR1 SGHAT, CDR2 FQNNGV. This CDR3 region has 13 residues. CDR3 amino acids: CASSPAVHYEQYF. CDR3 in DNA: TGTGCCAGCAGCCCCGCGGTTCACTACGAGCAGTACTTC.

The CDR3 nucleotides are TGTGCCAGCAGCGTAGGGGCAGTACAGTACGAGCAGTACTTC. Protein sequence: CASSVGAVQYEQYF. This chain uses TRBV9 with TRBJ2-7; D unresolved. The V end lost 0 bases, the J end lost 4 bases, and 11 bases lay between the germline ends. Germline V gene sequence: CDR1 SGDLS, CDR2 YYNGEE. This CDR3 region has 14 residues.

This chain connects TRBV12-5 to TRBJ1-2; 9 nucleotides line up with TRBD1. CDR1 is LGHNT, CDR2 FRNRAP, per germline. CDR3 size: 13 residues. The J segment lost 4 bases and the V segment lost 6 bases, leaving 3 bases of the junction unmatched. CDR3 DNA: TGTGCTAGTGGCAAGGGACAGGGCTATGGCTACACCTTC. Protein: CASGKGQGYGYTF.

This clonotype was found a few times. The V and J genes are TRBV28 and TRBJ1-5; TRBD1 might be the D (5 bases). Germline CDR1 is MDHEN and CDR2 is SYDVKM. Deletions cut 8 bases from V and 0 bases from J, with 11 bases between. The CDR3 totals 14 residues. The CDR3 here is CASLRGSSNQPQHF. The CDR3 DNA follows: TGTGCCAGCTTGAGGGGCAGTAGCAATCAGCCCCAGCATTTT.

The CDR3 region is CATPGEQPSYEQYF. DNA for the CDR3: TGTGCCACCCCTGGGGAGCAGCCGAGCTACGAGCAGTACTTC. The V and J genes are TRBV28 and TRBJ2-7; the D gene is possibly TRBD2 (5 bases). Trimming took 10 bases from V and 3 from J, leaving 19 bases between them. This CDR3 has 14 residues. CDR1 is MDHEN and CDR2 is SYDVKM in the germline V gene.

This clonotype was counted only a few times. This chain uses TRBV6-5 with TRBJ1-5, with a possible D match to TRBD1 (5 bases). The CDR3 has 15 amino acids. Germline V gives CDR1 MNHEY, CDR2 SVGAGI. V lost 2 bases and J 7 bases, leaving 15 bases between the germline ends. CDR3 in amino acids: CASSYGQGVGQPQHF. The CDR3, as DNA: TGTGCCAGCAGTTACGGGCAGGGAGTGGGGCAGCCCCAGCATTTT.

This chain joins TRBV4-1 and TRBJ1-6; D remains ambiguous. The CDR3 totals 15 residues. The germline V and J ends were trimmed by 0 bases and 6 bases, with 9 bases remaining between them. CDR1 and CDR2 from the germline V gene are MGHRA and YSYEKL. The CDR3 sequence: CASSQDRQVNSPLHF. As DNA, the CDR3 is TGCGCCAGCAGCCAAGATAGGCAGGTTAATTCACCCCTCCACTTT.

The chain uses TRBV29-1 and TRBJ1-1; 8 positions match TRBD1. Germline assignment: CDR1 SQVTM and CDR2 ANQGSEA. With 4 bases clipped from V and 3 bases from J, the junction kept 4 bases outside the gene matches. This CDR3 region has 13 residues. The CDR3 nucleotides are TGCAGCGTTGCAGACAGGGGATACACTGAAGCTTTCTTT. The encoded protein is CSVADRGYTEAFF. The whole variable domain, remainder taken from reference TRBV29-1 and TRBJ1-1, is SAVISQKPSRDICQRGTSLTIQCQVDSQVTMMFWYRQQPGQSLTLIATANQGSEATYESGFVIDKFPISRPNLTFSTLTVSNMSPEDSSIYLCSVADRGYTEAFFGQGTRLTVV.

The CDR3 spells CASSLGGTQHGAFF. The CDR3 region has the DNA TGTGCCAGCAGCTTAGGTGGGACTCAGCACGGAGCTTTCTTT. The gene calls are TRBV11-2 and TRBJ1-1, with D tentatively TRBD1 (5 bases). This CDR3 contains 14 residues. In germline, CDR1 is SGHAT, CDR2 FQNNGV. The V and J ends lost 1 base and 10 bases respectively, with 16 bases between them.

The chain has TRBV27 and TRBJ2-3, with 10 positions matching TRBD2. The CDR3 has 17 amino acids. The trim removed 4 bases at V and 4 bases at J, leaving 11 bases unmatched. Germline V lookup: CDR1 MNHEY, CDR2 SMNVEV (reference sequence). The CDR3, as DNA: TGTGCCAGCAGTTCCACCCGCCTAGCGGGAGATGCAGATACGCAGTATTTT. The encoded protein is CASSSTRLAGDADTQYF.

CDR3 in amino acids: CASSQGSGIGELFF. The CDR3 DNA sequence: TGCGCCAGCAGCCAAGGTTCCGGGATCGGGGAGCTGTTTTTT. The chain has TRBV4-1 and TRBJ2-2; possible D gene TRBD2, 5 bases. This CDR3 spans 14 amino acids. Trimming removed 1 base from V and 7 bases from J, with 10 bases in between. From germline, CDR1 is MGHRA and CDR2 YSYEKL.

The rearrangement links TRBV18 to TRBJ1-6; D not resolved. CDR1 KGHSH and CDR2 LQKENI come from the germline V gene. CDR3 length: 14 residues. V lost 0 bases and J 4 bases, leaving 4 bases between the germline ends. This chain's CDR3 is CASSPPEYNSPLHF. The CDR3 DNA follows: TGTGCCAGCTCACCACCAGAATATAATTCACCCCTCCACTTT.

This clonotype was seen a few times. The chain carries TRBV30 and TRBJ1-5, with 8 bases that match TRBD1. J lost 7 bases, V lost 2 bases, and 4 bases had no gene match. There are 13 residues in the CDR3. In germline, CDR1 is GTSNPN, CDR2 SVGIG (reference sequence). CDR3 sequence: CAWSPDRDQPQHF. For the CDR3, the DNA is TGTGCCTGGAGTCCGGACAGGGACCAGCCCCAGCATTTT.

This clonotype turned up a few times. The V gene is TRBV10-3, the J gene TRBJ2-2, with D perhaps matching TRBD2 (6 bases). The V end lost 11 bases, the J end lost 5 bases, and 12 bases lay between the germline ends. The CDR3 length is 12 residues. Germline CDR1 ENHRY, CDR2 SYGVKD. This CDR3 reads CAPAGGTGELFF. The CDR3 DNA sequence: TGTGCCCCCGCCGGGGGAACCGGGGAGCTGTTTTTT.